This T cell receptor (beta chain) was documented in a study of cytomegalovirus exposure and HLA in healthy donors (dated by TCRdb to 2015 to 2018). With regard to the full study: An earlier analysis of several hundred of the donors reported 250 to 300 Gb of sequence data and 117 million unique TCR beta sequences from some 180 million T cells. About 320 gigabases of sequencing data and around 87 million unique TCR sequences were included in an early release covering about 620 HLA-typed donors. Of the roughly 420 genotyped donors, 70% to 90% were placed in the genetic ancestry cluster associated with self-reported Caucasian donors. A later genetic analysis took genome-wide SNP genotypes for about three fifths of the roughly 670 donors and used that subset as a discovery cohort. The later analysis used no new phenotypic data to find candidate immune exposures, relying instead on TCR beta sequences and their occurrence across donors. Across 300 to 400 genotyped donors of the cohort, an average of roughly 250,000 unique TCR beta nucleotide sequences per donor were sequenced, and 15% to 20% of those sequences were non-productive. A separate validation cohort of about 110 different subjects was used in addition to the approximately 640-subject first cohort. The study profiled the T cell repertoires of hundreds of subjects by immunosequencing and related them to cytomegalovirus serostatus. Typing coverage differed by locus: A, B, C, DRB1 and DQB1 were typed in roughly 620-640 donors, DQA1 in 500 to 550, DPA1 in approximately 600, and DPB1 in just under 490. In a later analysis, previously published TCR beta repertoires from hundreds of donors were re-analyzed and high-resolution HLA genotyping was added so that TCR occurrence patterns could be studied. Every discovery cohort repertoire had been produced on one sequencing platform. The aim of the study was to test whether cataloging public T cell receptors could identify signatures of past pathogen exposure. HLA typing included class I and class II loci at four-digit resolution. Several DR-DQ haplotypes were treated as single units for association and clustering because of strong linkage in the cohort. Donor age, sex, ethnicity and CMV serostatus were collected together with the repertoire data. In an earlier analysis of 500 to 650 of the donors, high-throughput TCR beta sequencing was used to judge whether each TCR beta V gene segment behaved as functional or pseudogenic. High-throughput TCR immunosequencing, statistical association of individual TCRs with disease status, and machine learning were combined to predict cytomegalovirus infection status. The study at large found these results: In this cohort, only TCR beta chains were sequenced, and detectable features were limited by the absence of alpha or paired-chain data. For the cohort, immune exposure information was limited to CMV serostatus. Because HLA typing was missing for some donors at each locus, association tests included only the typed subset. Specific HLA alleles were associated with about 17,000 TCR beta sequences at a false discovery rate of 0.05 in a later analysis. Because counts were too low, around 17 rarely observed V segments, including chromosome 9 orphons, were left out of the earlier analysis of some 600 of the donors. The authors suggested that the approach could potentially be generalized to other disease states and immunological phenotypes. The classifier was reported to diagnose cytomegalovirus status with high specificity and sensitivity in both the original and validation cohorts. A further reported finding was that TCR beta sequences accurately predicted the HLA-A and HLA-B alleles for most subjects in the first cohort. Assigning TCR associations to individual alleles was difficult when HLA alleles, especially DR and DQ, strongly co-occurred. A later analysis found that HLA-associated TCR beta chains were more clonally expanded and had lower generation probabilities than equally common non-associated chains. A later analysis found that TCR association rates varied across HLA loci, with DRB1 alleles showing the most associated TCRs and HLA-C alleles the fewest. In the study, about 150 TCR beta chains were listed as associated with cytomegalovirus. Across donors, most TCR sequences were observed very rarely, whereas some public TCRs were present in many individuals. A cluster of highly shared sequence variants was judged likely to represent a technical artifact of the sequencing pipeline. According to a later analysis, most CMV-associated TCR beta chains appeared to be HLA-restricted, and the HLA associations seemed to be driven largely by CMV exposure. In a later genetic analysis, a missense DCLRE1C variant was associated with V-gene and J-gene trimming of TCR beta chains, and the association was replicated in an independent cohort. Sequencing depth was assumed to be roughly uniform across donors in the presence/absence analyses, though that assumption may not hold. Several of the top co-occurrence clusters appeared to be linked to parvovirus B19, influenza, CMV and Epstein-Barr virus, according to a later analysis. Linkage disequilibrium might explain the correlated functional status among segregating V segments, but an unknown experimental factor could not be ruled out. Broadly in line with IMGT annotations, most TCR beta V segments showed up in productive rearrangements about 87% or about 30% of the time in an earlier analysis of under 700 of the donors. According to a later genetic analysis, donors in an Asian-associated ancestry cluster had fewer N-insertions in productive TCRs than the approximately 630-donor mean. Three of the identified cytomegalovirus-associated TCR beta chains were confirmed in vitro to be specific for cytomegalovirus antigens.

The library came from the immunoSEQ multiplex PCR assay. The multiplex PCR relied on a mix of 60 forward primers for TCR Vbeta segments and 13 reverse primers for TCR Jbeta segments. Amplification of the CDR3 region of rearranged TCR beta genes was performed with a multiplex PCR assay on genomic DNA. Amplified TCR beta libraries were sequenced as 87-base-pair reads on the Illumina HiSeq System. The authors processed their data as follows. Across the 670 or so repertoires, a later analysis counted 80 million or so unique TCR beta chains, 9.5 million to 13 million of which were shared by at least two donors. To remove PCR and sequencing errors, raw reads were error-corrected and collapsed into unique sequences using a nearest-neighbor algorithm that merged closely related sequences. CDR3 sequences were aligned to IMGT reference sequences to assign V, D and J gene segments. For a sequence to be retained, at least a six-nucleotide match to both a V gene segment and a J gene segment was required. A rearrangement was called productive if the CDR3 had no stop codons and remained in frame with V and J, and every other rearrangement was called non-productive. CDR3 was defined by IMGT convention, running from the second conserved V-encoded cysteine to the conserved J-encoded phenylalanine. The earlier analysis of about 590 of the donors excluded sequences that lacked an unambiguous match to a single V gene segment. In an earlier analysis of a few hundred of the donors, a V segment was called functional when productive rearrangements were above 56.7%, and segregating when the standard deviation between donors exceeded 5%. A statistical classification framework was developed to diagnose cytomegalovirus status using the catalog of TCR beta chain sequences. In a later analysis, TCR nucleotide sequences were compared against IMGT/GENE-DB human TR gene sequences so that V and J genes could be assigned. A later analysis assigned CDR3 sequences and most-parsimonious VDJ recombination scenarios with the TCRdist pipeline. In a later analysis, every TCR beta chain was defined by the combination of its CDR3 amino acid sequence and its V-gene family, and reads without a unique V-gene family were dropped. A later analysis removed over 500 highly shared, low-generation-probability nucleotide sequences to deal with suspected cross-contamination and a sequencing artifact. A later analysis calculated a clonal expansion index for each public chain from normalized within-repertoire ranks of inferred template counts. In a later analysis, generation probabilities were computed with a VDJ recombination model fitted to out-of-frame rearrangements, and the resulting probabilities were checked against IGoR. In a later analysis, hypergeometric tests were used to score TCR-TCR, TCR-HLA and TCR-CMV co-occurrence, with a repertoire-size bias correction applied to TCR pairs. A later analysis estimated false discovery rates by permuting HLA or CMV assignments 20 times. In a later analysis, co-occurring TCRs were grouped using DBSCAN, and TCRdist sequence similarity was added for clustering within HLA-allele-positive subsets. Co-occurrence clustering excluded repertoires with fewer than 30,000 or more than 120,000 public chains, plus five with anomalous nucleotide sharing. TCRdb provides this immuneACCESS table in a form limited to in-frame rearrangements. Some clones are lacking; in checked studies, under half of them reflect an unresolved V gene, and why the rest are absent is not known. V, J and clone size are taken as reported in that table, and D and trimming were inferred from the DNA itself. Across this sample there are some 130,000 clones, with roughly 78% seen only once. Approximately 4.8% of the sample rests with the top ten.

Comment on this clone: Which antigen it targets is not known. It has no much larger one-base neighbor in the sample; base qualities were not kept.

The cohort was made up of 500 to 800 healthy bone marrow donors. At the time of sampling, all cohort members were nominally healthy, though unrecorded immune exposures were likely present. CMV serostatus was recorded as positive for about 300 and negative for about 55% of the roughly 670 cohort members, whereas no CMV serostatus was recorded for the donor in question. A peripheral blood sample was collected from each donor, and TCR beta sequencing was performed on peripheral blood mononuclear cells. The Qiagen DNeasy Blood Extraction Kit was used to extract genomic DNA from the blood cell samples. This clonotype was obtained from a man aged 25-45 years in good health. The specimen sequenced was PBMCs.

The CDR3 here reads CASSLPGGDNEQFF. Here is the DNA: TGTGCCAGCAGCCTCCCCGGGGGTGACAATGAGCAGTTCTTC. In this chain, TRBV13 is recombined with TRBJ2-1; TRBD2 is possibly the D segment (6 matching bases). Spanning cysteine to phenylalanine, the CDR3 consists of 14 amino acids. Only the CDR3 part of the read is kept: 42 bases, read in frame from the first base. Per the germline V gene (reference sequence), PRHDT is the CDR1 and FYEKMQ is the CDR2. V and J are truncated by 5 bases and 5 bases respectively, leaving an intervening sequence of 13 bases. The full variable domain, with segments outside the CDR3 supplied by the reference TRBV13 and TRBJ2-1 proteins, appears as AAGVIQSPRHLIKEKRETATLKCYPIPRHDTVYWYQQGPGQDPQFLISFYEKMQSDKGSIPDRFSAQQFSDYHSELNMSSLELGDSALYFCASSLPGGDNEQFFGPGTRLTVL.